These T cell receptor beta chains were read from a single sample in a study of T cell responses to AZD1222 COVID-19 vaccine. Profiled with immunoSEQ multiplex PCR; TCRdb holds only in-frame clones, not every one. The table has around 120,000 clones, around 96% seen once; the top ten hold roughly 2%. Sequencing used peripheral blood, obtained on day 0 of AZD1222 vaccination. These receptors were collected from an adult in good health. Each CDR3 is given with its conserved first and last residue. D genes are given only for firm matches. Only some rows state a clone size, as once, few, many or a class for expanded clones.

CDR3: CATAGGNTEAFF
DNA: TGTGCCACCGCGGGCGGGAACACTGAAGCTTTCTTT
size: .
D: .
J: TRBJ1-1
V: TRBV28

CDR3: CASSFGGGESGNTIYF
DNA: TGTGCCAGCAGCTTTGGGGGAGGAGAATCTGGAAACACCATATATTTT
size: .
D: .
J: TRBJ1-3
V: TRBV5-4

CDR3: CASSVPVGAGYEQYF
DNA: TGTGCCAGCAGCGTTCCCGTTGGTGCGGGATACGAGCAGTACTTC
size: once
D: .
J: TRBJ2-7
V: TRBV3-1/TRBV3-2

CDR3: CASSFVDNRGDYGYTF
DNA: TGTGCCAGCAGCTTTGTGGATAACAGGGGGGACTATGGCTACACCTTC
size: .
D: TRBD1
J: TRBJ1-2
V: TRBV13

CDR3: CASSRTGDYGYTF
DNA: TGTGCCAGCAGCCGTACAGGGGACTATGGCTACACCTTC
size: .
D: TRBD1
J: TRBJ1-2
V: TRBV6-5

CDR3: CASSLRPGGEKLFF
DNA: TGTGCCAGCAGCTTACGTCCTGGGGGTGAAAAACTGTTTTTT
size: .
D: .
J: TRBJ1-4
V: TRBV5-5

CDR3: CASSKQGSTEAFF
DNA: TGTGCCAGCAGTAAACAGGGGAGCACTGAAGCTTTCTTT
size: once
D: TRBD1
J: TRBJ1-1
V: TRBV6-5

CDR3: CASSLKGYGYTF
DNA: TGTGCCAGCAGTTTAAAGGGGTATGGCTACACCTTC
size: .
D: .
J: TRBJ1-2
V: TRBV28

CDR3: CASTHEGHTGELFF
DNA: TGTGCCAGTACCCATGAGGGGCACACCGGGGAGCTGTTTTTT
size: .
D: .
J: TRBJ2-2
V: TRBV19

CDR3: CASSSDSNSGNTIYF
DNA: TGTGCCAGTAGTTCTGACAGCAACTCTGGAAACACCATATATTTT
size: .
D: .
J: TRBJ1-3
V: TRBV19

CDR3: CASSLDEGMNTEAFF
DNA: TGTGCCAGCAGCTTAGATGAGGGGATGAACACTGAAGCTTTCTTT
size: once
D: .
J: TRBJ1-1
V: TRBV7-6

CDR3: CASGQTNYGYTF
DNA: TGTGCCAGCGGCCAGACTAACTATGGCTACACCTTC
size: .
D: .
J: TRBJ1-2
V: TRBV7-9

CDR3: CASSPLGDADTQYF
DNA: TGTGCCAGCTCACCTCTCGGTGACGCAGATACGCAGTATTTT
size: .
D: .
J: TRBJ2-3
V: TRBV18

CDR3: CASSLRVAGDNEQFF
DNA: TGCGCCAGCAGCTTGAGGGTAGCGGGTGACAATGAGCAGTTCTTC
size: .
D: TRBD2
J: TRBJ2-1
V: TRBV5-1

CDR3: CASSIDHEAGDTDTQYF
DNA: TGTGCCAGTAGTATAGATCATGAAGCGGGGGACACAGATACGCAGTATTTT
size: .
D: TRBD2
J: TRBJ2-3
V: TRBV19

CDR3: CASSEGYGYTF
DNA: TGTGCCAGCAGTGAAGGCTATGGCTACACCTTC
size: .
D: .
J: TRBJ1-2
V: TRBV6-1

CDR3: CASSQDSYEQYF
DNA: TGTGCCAGCAGCCAAGACAGCTACGAGCAGTACTTC
size: .
D: .
J: TRBJ2-7
V: TRBV3-1/TRBV3-2

CDR3: CAWSVFDSLFF
DNA: TGTGCCTGGAGTGTATTCGACTCGCTGTTCTTT
size: .
D: .
J: TRBJ1-1
V: TRBV30

CDR3: CASTRDATNEKLFF
DNA: TGTGCCAGCACAAGGGATGCAACTAATGAAAAACTGTTTTTT
size: .
D: .
J: TRBJ1-4
V: TRBV2

CDR3: CASSPKVGFESPLHF
DNA: TGTGCCAGCAGCCCGAAGGTGGGATTCGAATCACCCCTCCACTTT
size: .
D: .
J: TRBJ1-6
V: TRBV7-8

CDR3: CASMGSDQPQHF
DNA: TGTGCCAGCATGGGGTCGGATCAGCCCCAGCATTTT
size: .
D: .
J: TRBJ1-5
V: TRBV28

CDR3: CASSIPGRHYEQYF
DNA: TGTGCCAGTAGTATCCCAGGGAGACACTACGAGCAGTACTTC
size: .
D: .
J: TRBJ2-7
V: TRBV19

CDR3: CASIALRSGNTIYF
DNA: TGTGCCAGCATTGCGTTACGCTCTGGAAACACCATATATTTT
size: .
D: .
J: TRBJ1-3
V: TRBV2

CDR3: CASSLGGTGAGEQYF
DNA: TGTGCCAGCAGCTTAGGAGGGACAGGGGCGGGGGAGCAGTACTTC
size: .
D: TRBD1
J: TRBJ2-7
V: TRBV7-6

CDR3: CASSLRPHAGDRTDTQYF
DNA: TGTGCCAGCAGTCTCCGTCCTCATGCGGGGGACCGCACAGATACGCAGTATTTT
size: .
D: TRBD2
J: TRBJ2-3
V: TRBV6-6

CDR3: CASSHSATGHAYEQYF
DNA: TGCGCCAGCAGCCACTCGGCGACCGGACATGCCTACGAGCAGTACTTC
size: .
D: .
J: TRBJ2-7
V: TRBV4-3

CDR3: CASGELGGALHPNYGYTF
DNA: TGTGCTAGTGGAGAGTTGGGGGGGGCCCTCCACCCTAACTATGGCTACACCTTC
size: .
D: .
J: TRBJ1-2
V: TRBV12-5

CDR3: CASQEAGGIHEQYF
DNA: TGTGCCAGCCAGGAGGCAGGGGGTATCCACGAGCAGTACTTC
size: .
D: TRBD1
J: TRBJ2-7
V: TRBV2

CDR3: CASRRGSYEQYF
DNA: TGTGCCAGCAGAAGGGGATCCTACGAGCAGTACTTC
size: .
D: .
J: TRBJ2-7
V: TRBV2

CDR3: CSVSRGNEQFF
DNA: TGCAGCGTTAGCCGGGGAAATGAGCAGTTCTTC
size: .
D: .
J: TRBJ2-1
V: TRBV29-1

CDR3: CAIGQGAGDTQYF
DNA: TGTGCCATCGGCCAAGGGGCGGGGGATACGCAGTATTTT
size: .
D: .
J: TRBJ2-3
V: TRBV10-3

CDR3: CASSFSPGNGYTF
DNA: TGTGCCAGCAGCTTTTCGCCAGGGAATGGCTACACCTTC
size: .
D: .
J: TRBJ1-2
V: TRBV5-8

CDR3: CASSQEGNEQFF
DNA: TGTGCCAGCTCTCAAGAGGGCAATGAGCAGTTCTTC
size: .
D: .
J: TRBJ2-1
V: TRBV12-3/TRBV12-4

CDR3: CASSILGMNTEAFF
DNA: TGTGCCAGTAGTATCTTGGGCATGAACACTGAAGCTTTCTTT
size: .
D: .
J: TRBJ1-1
V: TRBV19

CDR3: CASRGSGGPTANTEAFF
DNA: TGTGCCAGCAGGGGATCAGGGGGCCCAACGGCGAACACTGAAGCTTTCTTT
size: .
D: TRBD1
J: TRBJ1-1
V: TRBV27

CDR3: CASSLWGLSTDTQYF
DNA: TGTGCCAGCAGCTTATGGGGACTGAGCACAGATACGCAGTATTTT
size: .
D: .
J: TRBJ2-3
V: TRBV7-3

CDR3: CASSWGGTAFEPTQYF
DNA: TGTGCCAGCAGCTGGGGGGGGACAGCCTTTGAACCTACGCAGTATTTT
size: .
D: .
J: TRBJ2-3
V: TRBV5-4

CDR3: CASSSPTGEFNYGYTF
DNA: TGTGCCAGCAGCTCCCCTACTGGGGAATTTAACTATGGCTACACCTTC
size: .
D: .
J: TRBJ1-2
V: TRBV7-9

CDR3: CASSSVSDTQYF
DNA: TGTGCCAGCAGCTCAGTATCAGATACGCAGTATTTT
size: .
D: .
J: TRBJ2-3
V: TRBV3-1/TRBV3-2

CDR3: CASSIAGTGSQNEQFF
DNA: TGTGCCAGTAGTATAGCCGGGACAGGGAGCCAAAATGAGCAGTTCTTC
size: .
D: TRBD1
J: TRBJ2-1
V: TRBV19

CDR3: CASSLGRQGWSYGYTF
DNA: TGTGCCAGCAGCTTAGGAAGGCAGGGATGGAGCTATGGCTACACCTTC
size: .
D: .
J: TRBJ1-2
V: TRBV11-2

CDR3: CASSLALTGTGEDGYTF
DNA: TGTGCCAGCAGTTTAGCCCTTACTGGGACAGGGGAGGATGGCTACACCTTC
size: .
D: TRBD1
J: TRBJ1-2
V: TRBV27

CDR3: CASSPLIGGATDTQYF
DNA: TGTGCCAGTAGTCCTCTGATAGGGGGAGCCACAGATACGCAGTATTTT
size: .
D: .
J: TRBJ2-3
V: TRBV19

CDR3: CASSLPGTGLSPLHF
DNA: TGTGCCAGCAGCTTACCCGGGACAGGCCTTTCACCCCTCCACTTT
size: .
D: TRBD1
J: TRBJ1-6
V: TRBV5-4

CDR3: CASSQVGGNEQFF
DNA: TGCGCCAGCAGCCAAGTTGGGGGCAATGAGCAGTTCTTC
size: once
D: .
J: TRBJ2-1
V: TRBV4-3

CDR3: CASSGGDRNYEQYF
DNA: TGCGCCAGCAGCGGGGGTGACAGAAACTACGAGCAGTACTTC
size: .
D: .
J: TRBJ2-7
V: TRBV5-1

CDR3: CASSPADREEAFF
DNA: TGTGCCAGCAGTCCAGCGGACAGGGAGGAAGCTTTCTTT
size: .
D: TRBD1
J: TRBJ1-1
V: TRBV2

CDR3: CASRAPERTNEKLFF
DNA: TGTGCCAGCCGTGCGCCGGAACGAACTAATGAAAAACTGTTTTTT
size: .
D: .
J: TRBJ1-4
V: TRBV6-6

CDR3: CASSYGRSGNTIYF
DNA: TGTGCCAGCAGTTACGGGCGGTCTGGAAACACCATATATTTT
size: few
D: .
J: TRBJ1-3
V: TRBV6-5

CDR3: CASSVFEADYGYTF
DNA: TGTGCCAGCAGCGTATTTGAGGCCGACTATGGCTACACCTTC
size: .
D: .
J: TRBJ1-2
V: TRBV9

CDR3: CASSDRGLSGNTIYF
DNA: TGTGCCAGCAGCGACAGGGGCCTCTCTGGAAACACCATATATTTT
size: .
D: TRBD1
J: TRBJ1-3
V: TRBV9

CDR3: CASSSWGESSYNEQFF
DNA: TGTGCCAGCAGTTCCTGGGGGGAGAGCTCCTACAATGAGCAGTTCTTC
size: .
D: .
J: TRBJ2-1
V: TRBV7-6